Below, 6 T cell receptor beta chains from the same sample are listed, as sequenced in a study of cytomegalovirus exposure and HLA in healthy donors. The protocol was immunoSEQ multiplex PCR, while the TCRdb copy is restricted to in-frame clones and leaves out a portion. The sample shows approximately 200,000 clones, 70% to 90% of them seen only once. Input material: PBMCs. The receptor source for this set is a woman under 30 in good health and CMV-seronegative.

V and J are TRBV12-2 and TRBJ2-7; the D call TRBD2 from the table was never checked on the DNA. TRBV12-2 is labeled a pseudogene. This CDR3 is built from 17 residues. This CDR3 is CASRLDGGSGTHYEQYF. In nucleotides, the CDR3 is TGTGCAAGTCGCTTAGATGGGGGGAGCGGGACCCACTACGAGCAGTACTTC.

The chain combines TRBV7-3 with TRBJ1-2; 7 positions agree with TRBD1. The CDR3 is 15 residues long. Trimming took 4 bases from V and 2 from J; bases not matched to a gene: 7. Germline V gene data show CDR1 as SGHTA and CDR2 as FQGTGA. The CDR3 sequence: CASSSQGGANYGYTF. The CDR3 DNA reads as TGTGCCAGCAGCTCCCAAGGGGGCGCCAACTATGGCTACACCTTC.

This clone is a singleton in its sample. V is TRBV5-1 and J is TRBJ2-7; 8 nucleotides line up with TRBD2. The CDR3 is made up of 14 amino acids. Unmatched junction bases numbered 7, after V lost 2 bases and J lost 6 bases. The germline V gene has CDR1 SGHRS and CDR2 YFSETQ. CDR3 DNA sequence: TGCGCCAGCAGCTTAGCGGGAGCGCCTAGCGAGCAGTACTTC. It codes for CASSLAGAPSEQYF.

Only one count was recorded for this clone. V gene TRBV6-5 combines with J gene TRBJ1-4; 8 bases are shared with TRBD1. Germline CDR1 reads MNHEY; CDR2 reads SVGAGI. The CDR3 runs 13 residues. J gave up 13 bases and V 6 bases, and 10 bases lay outside the gene matches. Written as DNA, the CDR3 is TGTGCCAGCAGGCAGAATCAGGGGGCCTCACTGTTTTTT. Translation: CASRQNQGASLFF.

The rearrangement joins TRBV19 to TRBJ2-7, with D unclear. Germline V lookup: CDR1 LNHDA, CDR2 SQIVND (reference sequence). With 3 bases removed from V and 0 bases from J, the gap between germline ends came to 9 bases. The CDR3 has 14 residues. CDR3 coding DNA: TGTGCCAGTAGTATTAGCCATAGCTCCTACGAGCAGTACTTC. The encoded protein is CASSISHSSYEQYF.

This chain uses TRBV19 with TRBJ2-1, with 7 positions matching TRBD1. The CDR3 has 12 residues. Germline values: CDR1 LNHDA, CDR2 SQIVND (reference sequence). V lost 3 bases, J lost 9 bases, and 2 bases stayed unmatched. The DNA for the CDR3 is TGTGCCAGTAGTATGCCAGGGGGTGAGCAGTTCTTC. This sequence encodes CASSMPGGEQFF.